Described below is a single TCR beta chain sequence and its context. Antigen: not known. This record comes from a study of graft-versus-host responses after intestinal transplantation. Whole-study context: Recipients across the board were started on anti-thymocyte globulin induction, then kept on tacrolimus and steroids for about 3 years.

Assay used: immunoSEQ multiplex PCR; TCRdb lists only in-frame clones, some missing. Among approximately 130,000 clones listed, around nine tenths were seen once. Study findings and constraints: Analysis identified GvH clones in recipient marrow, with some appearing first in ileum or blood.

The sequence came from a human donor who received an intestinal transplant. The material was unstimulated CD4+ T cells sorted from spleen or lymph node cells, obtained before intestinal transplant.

The CDR3 region is CSARVGGYTF. DNA of the CDR3: TGCAGTGCTAGAGTGGGGGGCTACACCTTC. The chain uses TRBV20-1 and TRBJ1-2; the D is unclear. Germline lookup yields CDR1 DFQATT and CDR2 SNEGSKA (reference sequence). This CDR3 is built from 10 residues. Trimming pared 1 base from V and 8 bases from J, leaving 5 bases between.